Sequencing of this T cell receptor (beta chain) was carried out in a study of Ad26.COV2.S vaccination and SARS-CoV-2 variants. To note about this clone: The antigen is not known.

Broader study findings: Comparable non-spike TCR breadth was observed in vaccine and placebo recipients. Vaccinees reportedly had broad spike-specific CD8+ and CD4+ T cell responses. People given the vaccine had a wider spike-specific TCR breadth than placebo recipients did. It is possible that the TCR breadth and depth analyses underestimated the total T cell responses.

CDR1 is MNHEY, CDR2 SVGEGT, per germline. The CDR3 consists of 14 residues. Trimming at V came to 5 bases and at J to 4 bases, leaving 8 bases not matched to a gene. Produced via immunoSEQ multiplex PCR; TCRdb's table is partial and in-frame only. The sample records more than 120,000 clones, roughly 85% being singletons. The origin of this receptor is a human donor who had recovered from COVID-19. The sequencing here drew on peripheral blood, taken after recovery from COVID-19. V is TRBV6-2 or TRBV6-3 and J is TRBJ2-7, with 7 bases matching TRBD2. The CDR3 sequence is CASSGAGSGYEQYF. CDR3 in DNA: TGTGCCAGCAGTGGAGCGGGGTCTGGGTACGAGCAGTACTTC.